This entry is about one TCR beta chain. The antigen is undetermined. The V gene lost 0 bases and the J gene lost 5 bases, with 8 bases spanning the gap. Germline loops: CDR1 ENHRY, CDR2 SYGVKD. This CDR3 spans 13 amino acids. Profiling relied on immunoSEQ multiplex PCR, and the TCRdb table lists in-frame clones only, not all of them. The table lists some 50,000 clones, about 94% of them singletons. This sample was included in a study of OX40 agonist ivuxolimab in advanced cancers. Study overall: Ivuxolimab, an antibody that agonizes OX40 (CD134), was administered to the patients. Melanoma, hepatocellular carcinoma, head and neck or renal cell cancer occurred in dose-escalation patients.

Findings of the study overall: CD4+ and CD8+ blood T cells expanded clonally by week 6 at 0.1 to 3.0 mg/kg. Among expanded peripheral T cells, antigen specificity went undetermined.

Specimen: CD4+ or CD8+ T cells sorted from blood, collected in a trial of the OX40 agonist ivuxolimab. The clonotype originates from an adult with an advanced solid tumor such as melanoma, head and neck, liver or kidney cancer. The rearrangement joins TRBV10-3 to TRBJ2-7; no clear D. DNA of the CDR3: TGTGCCATCAGTGAGTCCGGCAACAACGAGCAGTACTTC. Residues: CAISESGNNEQYF.